This paragraph covers one T cell receptor (beta chain) sequence. Its antigen is currently unknown. These data belong to a study of cytomegalovirus exposure and HLA in healthy donors. PCR involved 60 Vbeta and 13 Jbeta primers. Assay used: immunoSEQ multiplex PCR; TCRdb lists only in-frame clones, some missing. The sample consists of 95,000 to 100,000 clones, about four fifths of them appearing once. Study-level findings and limits: In a later analysis, CMV-associated beta chains were mostly HLA-associated, it appeared.

V trimming: 10 bases; J trimming: 5 bases; junction bases outside the gene matches: 10. This CDR3 is built from 14 residues. The germline CDR1 and CDR2 sequences are SEHNR and FQNEAQ (reference sequence). This receptor was obtained from a woman between 35 and 50 years old in good health and CMV-seronegative. The chain combines TRBV7-9 with TRBJ1-4; 7 positions agree with TRBD1. The sequenced material came from PBMCs. Here the CDR3 reads CAIKSRDRNEKLFF. The CDR3 DNA reads TGTGCCATCAAGAGTCGGGACAGAAATGAAAAACTGTTTTTT.